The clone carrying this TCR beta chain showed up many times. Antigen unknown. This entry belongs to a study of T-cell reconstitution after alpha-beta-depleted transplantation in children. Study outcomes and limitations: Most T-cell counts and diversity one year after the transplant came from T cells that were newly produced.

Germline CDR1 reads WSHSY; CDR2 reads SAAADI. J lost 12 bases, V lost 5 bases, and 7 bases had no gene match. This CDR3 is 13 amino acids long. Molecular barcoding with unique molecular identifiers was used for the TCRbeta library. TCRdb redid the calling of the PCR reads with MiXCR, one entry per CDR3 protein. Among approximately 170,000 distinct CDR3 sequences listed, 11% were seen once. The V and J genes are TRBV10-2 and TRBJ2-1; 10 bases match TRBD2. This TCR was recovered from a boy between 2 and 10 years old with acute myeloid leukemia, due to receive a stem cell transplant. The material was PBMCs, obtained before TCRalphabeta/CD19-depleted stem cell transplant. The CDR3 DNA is TGCGCCAGCAGTTCCTTGAGCGGGGGGGGGCAGTTCTTC. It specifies CASSSLSGGGQFF.